A single sample gave rise to the 25 T cell receptor beta chains below, sequenced in a study of blood T cell repertoires in COVID-19. The data were produced by immunoSEQ multiplex PCR, yet TCRdb's version contains in-frame clones alone and is incomplete. Of more than 95,000 clones in the sample, approximately 80% were seen once. Source material: peripheral blood. These receptors came from a man aged 60 to 69 with acute or convalescent COVID-19.

This clone showed up just once. This rearrangement joins TRBV18 to TRBJ1-6, with D possibly TRBD1 on 6 matching bases. Germline values: CDR1 KGHSH, CDR2 LQKENI. The CDR3 is 15 residues long. Trimming took 6 bases from V and 7 from J, leaving 16 bases between them. This CDR3 is CASSKEAGENSPLHF. The CDR3 nucleotides read TGTGCCAGCTCGAAAGAGGCAGGGGAGAATTCACCCCTCCACTTT. The full variable domain, with the rest looked up from reference TRBV18 and TRBJ1-6, is NAGVMQNPRHLVRRRGQEARLRCSPMKGHSHVYWYRQLPEEGLKFMVYLQKENIIDESGMPKERFSAEFPKEGPSILRIQQVVRGDSAAYFCASSKEAGENSPLHFGNGTRLTVT.

The chain couples TRBV3-1 (or the pseudogene TRBV3-2) to TRBJ1-2; 11 bases fit TRBD1. The trim removed 0 bases at V and 3 bases at J, leaving 6 bases unmatched. Per germline, CDR1 LGHDT and CDR2 YNNKEL (reference sequence). The CDR3 totals 17 residues. Here the CDR3 reads CASSQDAGQGADYGYTF. The CDR3 DNA is TGTGCCAGCAGCCAAGACGCCGGACAGGGGGCGGACTATGGCTACACCTTC.

This sequence joins TRBV7-9 and TRBJ2-5; 9 positions match TRBD2. Germline V CDR1 and CDR2: SEHNR, FQNEAQ (reference sequence). The V gene end was trimmed by 3 bases and the J gene end by 4 bases; junction bases not matched to a gene: 6. This CDR3 spans 15 amino acids. The CDR3 protein is CASSLGSGGGETQYF. The DNA for the CDR3 is TGTGCCAGCAGCTTGGGTAGCGGGGGAGGAGAGACCCAGTACTTC.

The chain links TRBV3-1 (or the pseudogene TRBV3-2) to TRBJ1-5; D possibly corresponds to TRBD1 (5 bases). The CDR3 is 17 amino acids. V was trimmed by 0 bases and J by 2 bases, leaving 14 bases between them. Germline CDR1 is LGHDT and CDR2 is YNNKEL (reference sequence). The CDR3 sequence is CASSQETGVQGNQPQHF. In DNA, the CDR3 is TGTGCCAGCAGCCAAGAAACGGGGGTTCAGGGCAATCAGCCCCAGCATTTT.

The sample holds one count of this clone. The J gene is TRBJ2-5, the V gene TRBV11-3, with no clear D. CDR1 is SGHNT, CDR2 YENEEA, per germline. The CDR3 is made up of 14 amino acids. Trimming took off 1 base at V and 5 bases at J, with 11 bases between the two ends. The CDR3 loop reads CASSLGSRWETQYF. CDR3 bases: TGTGCCAGCAGCTTAGGGTCTAGATGGGAGACCCAGTACTTC.

The chain joins TRBV6-6 to TRBJ2-7; TRBD1 might be the D (5 bases). V lost 5 bases, J lost 0 bases, and 11 bases lay in between. The germline V gene has CDR1 MNHNY and CDR2 SVGAGI (reference sequence). The CDR3 contains 14 residues. The CDR3 here is CASSSWTSSYEQYF. The CDR3 region has the DNA TGTGCCAGCAGTAGTTGGACATCCTCCTACGAGCAGTACTTC.

The CDR3 is CASKPPGVLSGANVLTF. As DNA, the CDR3 is TGTGCCAGCAAACCTCCCGGGGTACTCTCTGGGGCCAACGTCCTGACTTTC. V usage is TRBV28 and J usage is TRBJ2-6; D perhaps matches TRBD2 (5 bases). This CDR3 is built from 17 residues. In germline, CDR1 is MDHEN, CDR2 SYDVKM. Trimming shortened V by 7 bases and J by 0 bases, and 16 bases separated the two germline ends. Complete variable domain (other parts from reference TRBV28 and TRBJ2-6): DVKVTQSSRYLVKRTGEKVFLECVQDMDHENMFWYRQDPGLGLRLIYFSYDVKMKEKGDIPEGYSVSREKKERFSLILESASTNQTSMYLCASKPPGVLSGANVLTFGAGSRLTVL.

This clone has more than one count but fewer than ten. V gene TRBV2 combines with J gene TRBJ1-6; D call uncertain. This CDR3 is built from 14 residues. The V gene's germline CDR1 is SNHLY and CDR2 FYNNEI. The germline V and J ends were trimmed by 3 bases and 7 bases, with 10 bases remaining between them. The CDR3 is CASSERTMNSPLHF. In nucleotides, the CDR3 is TGTGCCAGCAGTGAGCGTACGATGAATTCACCCCTCCACTTT.

The V and J genes are TRBV7-8 and TRBJ2-1; tentatively, D is TRBD2 (6 bases). This CDR3 region has 17 residues. The V gene lost 5 bases and the J gene lost 0 bases, with 17 bases spanning the gap. From germline, CDR1 is SGHVS and CDR2 FQNEAQ. CDR3 sequence reads: CASSPRRGSGSYNEQFF. The DNA of the CDR3 is TGTGCCAGCAGCCCGCGGCGGGGATCGGGCTCCTACAATGAGCAGTTCTTC.

The chain has TRBV5-1 and TRBJ2-3; D unclear. Germline assignment: CDR1 SGHRS and CDR2 YFSETQ. Trimming took off 3 bases at V and 6 bases at J, with 14 bases between the two ends. CDR3 length equals 14 residues. CDR3 nucleotides: TGCGCCAGCAGCTGGCAGGCCCATGGGGATACGCAGTATTTT. This encodes CASSWQAHGDTQYF.

The chain is built from TRBV2 and TRBJ2-1, with 8 bases fitting TRBD2. Germline CDR1 SNHLY, CDR2 FYNNEI. V lost 8 bases and J lost 0; bases outside the gene matches: 9. CDR3 length equals 16 residues. Here the CDR3 reads CASQFSGKSSYNEQFF. The CDR3 DNA reads as TGTGCCAGCCAATTTAGCGGGAAGAGCTCCTACAATGAGCAGTTCTTC.

This rearrangement joins TRBV6-6 to TRBJ2-1, with 10 bases identical to TRBD2. V was pared by 6 bases and J by 1 base, with 6 bases of the junction left unmatched. CDR3 length: 16 residues. Germline V gives CDR1 MNHNY, CDR2 SVGAGI (reference sequence). CDR3 sequence reads: CASSLAGVGSYNEQFF. The CDR3 DNA follows: TGTGCCAGCAGCCTAGCGGGAGTAGGGTCCTACAATGAGCAGTTCTTC.

Here the CDR3 DNA reads TGTGCTAGTTCAACAGGGGGCCCCTATAATTCACCCCTCCACTTT. It encodes CASSTGGPYNSPLHF. V and J are TRBV12-5 and TRBJ1-6; TRBD1 agrees at 9 bases. Germline CDR1 is LGHNT and CDR2 is FRNRAP. This CDR3 region has 15 residues. Trimming cost V 8 bases and J 2 bases; bases outside gene matches: 4.

This clone came up a few times. The chain is built from TRBV11-2 and TRBJ1-2; TRBD1 agrees at 8 bases. Germline CDR1 and CDR2: SGHAT and FQNNGV. The ends lost 5 bases at V and 1 base at J; junction bases unmatched: 6. The CDR3 has 15 residues. This CDR3 reads CASSPTGAGNYGYTF. CDR3 DNA sequence: TGTGCCAGCAGCCCGACAGGGGCGGGTAACTATGGCTACACCTTC.

The chain links TRBV15 to TRBJ1-3; the D gene is possibly TRBD1 (5 bases). V shed 0 bases and J shed 8 bases, with 14 bases lying between them. Germline V gene sequence: CDR1 LNHNV, CDR2 YYDKDF (reference sequence). CDR3 length: 15 residues. Here the CDR3 DNA reads TGTGCCACCAGCAGAGATGGAGGGGCGGGAGACACCATATATTTT. Translating gives CATSRDGGAGDTIYF. Together with reference TRBV15 and TRBJ1-3, the CDR3 gives the full variable domain: DAMVIQNPRYQVTQFGKPVTLSCSQTLNHNVMYWYQQKSSQAPKLLFHYYDKDFNNEADTPDNFQSRRPNTSFCFLDIRSPGLGDTAMYLCATSRDGGAGDTIYFGEGSWLTVV.

This clone was counted a single time. The CDR3 sequence: CASSLLGETQYF. CDR3 DNA: TGTGCCAGCAGCTTACTCGGGGAGACCCAGTACTTC. The chain is built from TRBV7-9 and TRBJ2-5; no reliable D call. Germline CDR1 is SEHNR and CDR2 is FQNEAQ (reference sequence). Trimming took off 2 bases at V and 5 bases at J, with 6 bases between the two ends. The CDR3 consists of 12 residues.

The chain carries TRBV30 and TRBJ2-1; TRBD2 might be the D (5 bases). The V and J ends lost 5 bases and 4 bases respectively, with 12 bases between them. The CDR3 spans 13 residues. The germline V gene has CDR1 GTSNPN and CDR2 SVGIG (reference sequence). The CDR3, as DNA: TGTGCCTGGGTGAGAGGGAGTTACAATGAGCAGTTCTTC. Encoded protein: CAWVRGSYNEQFF.

This clone has just one count. The J gene is TRBJ2-7, the V gene TRBV27; possibly TRBD1 for D (5 bases). Deletions cut 4 bases from V and 5 bases from J, with 12 bases between. Germline V gives CDR1 MNHEY, CDR2 SMNVEV (reference sequence). This CDR3 is built from 13 residues. The CDR3 is CASSWGYGNEQYF. CDR3 in DNA: TGTGCCAGCAGTTGGGGCTATGGTAACGAGCAGTACTTC.

Regarding this clone: The junction departs from germline at one end; a sequencing error may be responsible. V is TRBV7-7 and J is TRBJ2-5, with 7 positions matching TRBD1. The CDR3 has 19 amino acids. Germline V CDR1 and CDR2: SSHAT, FNYEAQ (reference sequence). CDR3 amino acids: CASSFYVLANTGQQETQYF. Here the CDR3 DNA reads TGTGCTAGCAGCTTCTATGTTTTGGCGAACACGGGACAGCAAGAGACCCAGTACTTC.

The V gene is TRBV3-1 (or the pseudogene TRBV3-2), the J gene TRBJ1-2, with D hard to call. Deletions cut 3 bases from V and 8 bases from J, with 10 bases between. The length of the CDR3 is 12 residues. Germline CDR1 LGHDT, CDR2 YNNKEL (reference sequence). CDR3 nucleotides: TGTGCCAGCAGCCAGATACCGGGGGGCTACACCTTC. As protein: CASSQIPGGYTF.

The rearrangement links TRBV21-1 to TRBJ2-7; the D call of TRBD2 is as the table states it, not checked on the DNA. TRBV21-1 is a recognized pseudogene. The CDR3 extends over 18 amino acids. The CDR3 DNA reads as TGTGCCAGCAGCAAAGTAAAAGGTTGGGAGTTTCGGAAGAGCGAGCAGTACTTC. It encodes CASSKVKGWEFRKSEQYF.

The V and J genes are TRBV19 and TRBJ2-3, with 7 bases matching TRBD2. The germline V gene encodes CDR1 LNHDA and CDR2 SQIVND (reference sequence). The CDR3 sequence is 12 residues long. V lost 5 bases to trimming and J lost 9 bases; unmatched junction nucleotides: 5. Here the CDR3 reads CASSPSGDTQYF. The CDR3 coding sequence is TGTGCCAGTAGTCCAAGCGGGGACACGCAGTATTTT.

The rearrangement links TRBV5-1 to TRBJ2-5; 11 nucleotides line up with TRBD2. Germline CDR1 SGHRS, CDR2 YFSETQ. Trimming took 0 bases from V and 3 from J; bases not matched to a gene: 1. This CDR3 contains 15 residues. CDR3 DNA: TGCGCCAGCAGCTTGGCGACTAGCGGGAAAGAGACCCAGTACTTC. Translating gives CASSLATSGKETQYF.

The chain uses TRBV24-1 and TRBJ1-5; the D gene is possibly TRBD1 (6 bases). CDR3 length: 14 residues. Trimming took 3 bases from V and 5 from J, leaving 10 bases between them. From germline, CDR1 is KGHDR and CDR2 SFDVKD. The CDR3 region is CATSDTRQDQPQHF. In DNA, the CDR3 is TGTGCCACCAGTGATACTCGACAGGATCAGCCCCAGCATTTT.

This chain links TRBV27 with TRBJ2-5, with 7 bases aligning to TRBD1. V lost 5 bases to trimming and J lost 0 bases; unmatched junction nucleotides: 9. This CDR3 contains 16 residues. CDR1 and CDR2 (germline): MNHEY, SMNVEV (reference sequence). The chain's CDR3 is CASSILGQKYQETQYF. The CDR3 coding sequence is TGTGCCAGCAGTATACTGGGACAGAAGTACCAAGAGACCCAGTACTTC.